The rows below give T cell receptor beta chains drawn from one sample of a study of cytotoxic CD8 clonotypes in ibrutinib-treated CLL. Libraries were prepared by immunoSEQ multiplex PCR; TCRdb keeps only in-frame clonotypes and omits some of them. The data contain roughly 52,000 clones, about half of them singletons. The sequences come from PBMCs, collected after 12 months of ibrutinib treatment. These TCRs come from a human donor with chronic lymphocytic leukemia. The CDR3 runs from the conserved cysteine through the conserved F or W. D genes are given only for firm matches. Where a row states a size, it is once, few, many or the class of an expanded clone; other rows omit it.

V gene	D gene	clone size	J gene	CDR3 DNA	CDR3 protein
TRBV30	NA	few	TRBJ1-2	TGTGCCTGGACTTCAGGGGCCTATGGCTACACCTTC	CAWTSGAYGYTF
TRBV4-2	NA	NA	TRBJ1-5	TGTGCCAGCAGCCAAGATATTAAGGGAAATCAGCCCCAGCATTTT	CASSQDIKGNQPQHF
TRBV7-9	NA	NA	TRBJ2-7	TGTGCCAGCAGCTTATTTGGGTGGGGGCAGGGGAGCTCCTACGAGCAGTACTTC	CASSLFGWGQGSSYEQYF
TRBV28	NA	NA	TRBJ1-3	TGTGCCAGCAGTTTATTGACGGGAGGGTACTCTGGAAACACCATATATTTT	CASSLLTGGYSGNTIYF
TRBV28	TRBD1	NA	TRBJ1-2	TGTGCCAGCAGTTTATTGGTCGGGACAGGAGGGCGCTACACCTTC	CASSLLVGTGGRYTF
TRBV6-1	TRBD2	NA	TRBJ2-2	TGTGCCAGCAGTCAGACGACTAGCGTTATAAGGGAGCTGTTTTTT	CASSQTTSVIRELFF
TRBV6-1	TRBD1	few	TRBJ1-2	TGTGCCAGCAGTGGGGGACAGGGGAAGGAAGCCTATGGCTACACCTTC	CASSGGQGKEAYGYTF
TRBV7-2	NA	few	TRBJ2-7	TGTGCCAGCAGCCCACTGTCCGGGACACTCCTTGGGGAGCAGTACTTC	CASSPLSGTLLGEQYF
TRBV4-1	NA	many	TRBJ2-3	TGCGCCAGCAGCCCCCTCGAGCGGGCGAACACAGATACGCAGTATTTT	CASSPLERANTDTQYF
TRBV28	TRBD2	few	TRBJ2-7	TGTGCCAGCAGTTCCCCAGGGCGGGAGGTGTCCTACGAGCAGTACTTC	CASSSPGREVSYEQYF
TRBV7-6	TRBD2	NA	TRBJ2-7	TGTGCCAGCAGCTTAGTGGGCGGGAGCCTTTCCTACGAGCAGTACTTC	CASSLVGGSLSYEQYF
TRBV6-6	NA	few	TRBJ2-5	TGTGCCAGCAGTTCGGACTCGACCCCAGAGACCCAGTACTTC	CASSSDSTPETQYF
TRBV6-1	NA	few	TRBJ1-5	TGTGCCAGCAGTCTGACACCTGTGGGTCAGCCCCAGCATTTT	CASSLTPVGQPQHF